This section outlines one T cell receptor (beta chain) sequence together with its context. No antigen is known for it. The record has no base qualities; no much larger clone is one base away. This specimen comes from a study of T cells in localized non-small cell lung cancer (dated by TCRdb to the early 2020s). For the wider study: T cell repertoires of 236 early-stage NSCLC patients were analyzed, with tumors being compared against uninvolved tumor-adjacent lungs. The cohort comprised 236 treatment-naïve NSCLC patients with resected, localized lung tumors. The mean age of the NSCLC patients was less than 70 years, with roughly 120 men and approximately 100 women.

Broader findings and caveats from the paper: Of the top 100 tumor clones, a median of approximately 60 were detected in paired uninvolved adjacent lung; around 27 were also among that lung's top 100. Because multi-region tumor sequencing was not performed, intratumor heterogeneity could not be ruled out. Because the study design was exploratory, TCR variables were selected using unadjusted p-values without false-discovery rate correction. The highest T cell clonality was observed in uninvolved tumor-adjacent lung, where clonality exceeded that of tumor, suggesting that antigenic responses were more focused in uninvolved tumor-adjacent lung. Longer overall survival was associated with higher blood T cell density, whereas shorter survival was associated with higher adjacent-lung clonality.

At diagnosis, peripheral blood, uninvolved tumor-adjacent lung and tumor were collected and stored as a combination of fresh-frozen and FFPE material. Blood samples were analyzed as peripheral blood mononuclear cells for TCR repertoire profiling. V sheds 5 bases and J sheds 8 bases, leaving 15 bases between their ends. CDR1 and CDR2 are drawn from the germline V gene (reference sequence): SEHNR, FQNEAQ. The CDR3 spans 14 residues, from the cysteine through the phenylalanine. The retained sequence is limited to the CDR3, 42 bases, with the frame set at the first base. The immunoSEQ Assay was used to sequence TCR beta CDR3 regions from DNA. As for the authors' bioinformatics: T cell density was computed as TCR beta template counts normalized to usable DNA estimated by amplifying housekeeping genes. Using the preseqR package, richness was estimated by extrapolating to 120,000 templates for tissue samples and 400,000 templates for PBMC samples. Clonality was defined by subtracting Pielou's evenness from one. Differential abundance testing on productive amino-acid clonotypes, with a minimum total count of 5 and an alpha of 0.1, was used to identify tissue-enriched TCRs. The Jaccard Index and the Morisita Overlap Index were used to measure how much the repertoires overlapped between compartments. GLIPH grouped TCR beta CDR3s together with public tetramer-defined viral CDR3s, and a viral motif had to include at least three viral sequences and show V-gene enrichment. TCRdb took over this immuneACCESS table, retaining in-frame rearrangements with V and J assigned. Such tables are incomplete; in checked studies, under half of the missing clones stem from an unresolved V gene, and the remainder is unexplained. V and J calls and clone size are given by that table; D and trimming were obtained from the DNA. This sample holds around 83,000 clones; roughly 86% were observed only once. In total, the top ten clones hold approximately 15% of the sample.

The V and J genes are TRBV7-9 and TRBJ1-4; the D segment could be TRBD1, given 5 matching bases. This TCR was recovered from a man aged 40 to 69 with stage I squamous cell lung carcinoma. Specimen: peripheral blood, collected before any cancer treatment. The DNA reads TGTGCCAGCAGCCCGGGGCAGGGCGGGGAAAAACTGTTTTTT. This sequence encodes CASSPGQGGEKLFF.